The clone carrying this T cell receptor (beta chain) was detected only a few times. Its specificity is not known. Assay used: immunoSEQ multiplex PCR; TCRdb lists only in-frame clones, some missing. Of roughly 93,000 clones listed, around nine tenths were seen once; the top ten hold 2.8%. This sample stems from a study of T cell responses to AZD1222 COVID-19 vaccine. Overall study results and limits: Vaccine-associated CD4 TCRs spanned spike, dominant at 160-218 and 743-854. Regions left unmutated in variants are reportedly the target of nearly half of spike-specific TCRs. Spike-specific TCR breadth and depth went up after people got two AZD1222 doses. Females outnumbered males among donors, who were mostly white British; clonal diversity was possibly underestimated.

This clonotype originated in an adult in good health. Here the sequenced sample was peripheral blood, taken on day 0 of MenACWY control vaccination.

The CDR3 reads CAWSVQGPLGNTIYF. CDR3 DNA: TGTGCCTGGAGTGTACAGGGCCCTCTTGGAAACACCATATATTTT. The V call is TRBV30, the J call TRBJ1-3, with TRBD1 as a possible D gene (6 bases). Trimming took 0 bases from V and 3 from J, leaving 12 bases between them. The germline gives CDR1 GTSNPN, CDR2 SVGIG (reference sequence). The CDR3 length is 15 residues.